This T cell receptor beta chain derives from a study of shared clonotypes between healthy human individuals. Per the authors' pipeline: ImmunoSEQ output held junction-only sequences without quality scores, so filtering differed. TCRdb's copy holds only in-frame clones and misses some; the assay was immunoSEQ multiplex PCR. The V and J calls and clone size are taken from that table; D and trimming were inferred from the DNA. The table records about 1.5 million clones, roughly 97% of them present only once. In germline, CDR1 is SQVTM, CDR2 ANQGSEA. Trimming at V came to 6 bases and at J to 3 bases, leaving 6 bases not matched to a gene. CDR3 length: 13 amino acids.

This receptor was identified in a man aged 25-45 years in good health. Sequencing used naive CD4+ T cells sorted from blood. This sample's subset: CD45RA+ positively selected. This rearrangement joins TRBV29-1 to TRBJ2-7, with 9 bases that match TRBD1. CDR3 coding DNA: TGCAGCGTCCTTAAGGACAGGGGCTACGAGCAGTACTTC. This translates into CSVLKDRGYEQYF.